These 11 T cell receptor beta chains were all obtained from the same sample, sequenced in a study of T cells in Graves' hyperthyroidism and ophthalmopathy (dated by TCRdb to 2018 to 2020). Library prep was done by multiplex PCR. These reads were obtained on an Illumina HiSeq 2000. The TCR beta CDR3 regions were amplified from the RNA transcripts. For the first round of RT-PCR on the TCR CDR3, the HTBI primer set was used together with the Qiagen OneStep RT-PCR kit. The public reads were reprocessed in TCRdb via fastp at Q25 and MiXCR, keeping in-frame beta chains. Each record represents a unique CDR3 protein, reported with the most common genes and DNA among its rows. For this sample there are roughly 380,000 distinct CDR3 sequences; approximately 13% appear just once. The top ten constitute less than 25% of the sample. Specimen: blood. The source is a man aged 25 to 45 with Graves' hyperthyroidism that later progressed to Graves' ophthalmopathy.

Concerning this clonotype: A read error may explain this, as a much larger clone is one base away. The chain uses TRBV20-1 and TRBJ2-5; TRBD2 aligns across 10 bases. Germline CDR1 is DFQATT and CDR2 is SNEGSKA (reference sequence). Trimming took 3 bases from V and 5 from J; bases not matched to a gene: 9. CDR3 length equals 15 residues. CDR3 residues: CSASERGGITETQYF. The CDR3 nucleotides are TGCAGTGCTAGTGAGCGGGGGGGGATAACGGAGACCCAGTACTTC.

At least ten counts were recorded for this clonotype. The chain has TRBV28 and TRBJ2-3, with D hard to call. The V gene's germline CDR1 is MDHEN and CDR2 SYDVKM. The CDR3 loop spans 13 amino acids. The V end was cut by 5 bases, the J end by 2 bases, with 8 bases between. The CDR3 nucleotides are TGTGCCAGCAGTCCTTCCCCCACAGATACGCAGTATTTT. Amino acid sequence: CASSPSPTDTQYF.

This clonotype was recorded at least ten times. This chain connects TRBV11-2 to TRBJ1-6, with D possibly being TRBD1 (6 bases). The length of the CDR3 is 15 residues. V was pared by 6 bases and J by 7 bases, with 16 bases between. Per germline, CDR1 SGHAT and CDR2 FQNNGV. CDR3 protein: CASRSPGARNSPLHF. The CDR3 nucleotides read TGTGCCAGCAGGTCCCCGGGGGCAAGGAATTCACCCCTCCACTTT.

This clonotype was seen repeatedly, ten times or more. The rearrangement links TRBV12-3 or TRBV12-4 to TRBJ2-6, with D perhaps matching TRBD1 (5 bases). This CDR3 comprises 15 residues. V lost 6 bases and J lost 4, with 13 bases in between. The CDR3 spells CASSVSGSGANVLTF. Written as DNA, the CDR3 is TGTGCCAGCAGCGTTTCAGGGTCGGGGGCCAACGTCCTGACTTTC.

The chain joins TRBV14 to TRBJ2-7; either TRBD1 or TRBD2 may supply D (5 bases each). There are 17 residues in the CDR3. Between the trimmed V and J ends, which lost 0 bases and 2 bases, there was a span of 17 bases. Germline V gene sequence: CDR1 SGHDN, CDR2 FVKESK. The CDR3 region is CASSQDGQGVGAYEQYF. The CDR3 nucleotides read TGTGCCAGCAGCCAAGATGGGCAGGGAGTAGGGGCCTACGAGCAGTACTTC. Together with reference TRBV14 and TRBJ2-7, the CDR3 gives the full variable domain: EAGVTQFPSHSVIEKGQTVTLRCDPISGHDNLYWYRRVMGKEIKFLLHFVKESKQDESGMPNNRFLAERTGGTYSTLKVQPAELEDSGVYFCASSQDGQGVGAYEQYFGPGTRLTVT.

Ten or more counts support this clonotype. This chain joins TRBV12-3 or TRBV12-4 and TRBJ1-1; TRBD1 is a possible D gene (6 bases). Trimming removed 2 bases from V and 4 bases from J, with 17 bases in between. The CDR3 consists of 16 residues. The CDR3 nucleotides are TGTGCCAGCAGTTTACCCCCCCACAGGGCGCCCACTGAAGCTTTCTTT. Translated, it gives CASSLPPHRAPTEAFF.

Many counts were recorded for this clonotype. The rearrangement links TRBV6-1 to TRBJ1-1, with D unclear. CDR3 length: 12 residues. V lost 5 bases and J lost 3, with 7 bases in between. Looked up from germline, CDR1 is MNHNS and CDR2 is SASEGT. The CDR3 sequence: CASSSRHTEAFF. DNA of the CDR3: TGTGCCAGCAGTTCGAGACACACTGAAGCTTTCTTT.

This clonotype was seen many times. The chain combines TRBV30 with TRBJ2-2, with unresolved D. The length of the CDR3 is 14 residues. Germline V lookup: CDR1 GTSNPN, CDR2 SVGIG (reference sequence). The ends were cut back, 3 bases at V and 1 base at J, with 9 bases in the middle. CDR3 nucleotides: TGTGCCTGGAGCGCAGGCGGGAACACCGGGGAGCTGTTTTTT. This gives the protein CAWSAGGNTGELFF. Looking up the rest from reference TRBV30 and TRBJ2-2 gives the full variable domain: SQTIHQWPATLVQPVGSPLSLECTVEGTSNPNLYWYRQAAGRGLQLLFYSVGIGQISSEVPQNLSASRPQDRQFILSSKKLLLSDSGFYLCAWSAGGNTGELFFGEGSRLTVL.

This chain connects TRBV9 to TRBJ2-1, with TRBD2 matching 10 bases. The J segment lost 9 bases and the V segment lost 0 bases, leaving 6 bases of the junction unmatched. The germline V gene encodes CDR1 SGDLS and CDR2 YYNGEE. CDR3 length equals 15 residues. CDR3 sequence reads: CASSVVERGGPEQFF. In DNA, the CDR3 is TGTGCCAGCAGCGTAGTAGAGCGGGGGGGCCCTGAGCAGTTCTTC.

The chain is built from TRBV19 and TRBJ1-5; D possibly corresponds to TRBD1 (5 bases). The V and J ends lost 6 bases and 3 bases respectively, with 9 bases between them. The CDR3 is 13 amino acids. Germline CDR1 LNHDA, CDR2 SQIVND (reference sequence). In DNA form, the CDR3 reads TGTGCCAGTAGCGGGACCCTCAATCAGCCCCAGCATTTT. Translated: CASSGTLNQPQHF. Using reference TRBV19 and TRBJ1-5 for the parts outside the CDR3, the full variable domain is DGGITQSPKYLFRKEGQNVTLSCEQNLNHDAMYWYRQDPGQGLRLIYYSQIVNDFQKGDIAEGYSVSREKKESFPLTVTSAQKNPTAFYLCASSGTLNQPQHFGDGTRLSIL.

The rearrangement links TRBV29-1 to TRBJ2-1, with TRBD2 identical over 8 bases. Per the germline V gene, CDR1 is SQVTM and CDR2 is ANQGSEA. V lost 3 bases and J lost 4; bases outside the gene matches: 5. This CDR3 has 14 amino acids. The CDR3 spells CSVEGSGAYNEQFF. The CDR3 nucleotides read TGCAGCGTTGAGGGTAGCGGGGCATACAATGAGCAGTTCTTC.